The rows below give T cell receptor beta chains drawn from one sample of a study of blood T cells in healthy people across ages. TCRdb re-derived calls from the 5' RACE reads in MiXCR, one entry per CDR3 protein. This table has about 1,600,000 distinct CDR3 sequences, about 43% appearing once. The specimen was blood. These TCRs come from a woman younger than 30 in good health. Each CDR3 is given without its conserved first and last residue.

v_call,cdr3_length,j_call,cdr3_aa
TRBV4-1,14,TRBJ2-3,ASSRDGTRGIDTQY
TRBV4-1,12,TRBJ2-7,ASSQTVQDYEQY
TRBV7-2,13,TRBJ2-1,ASSFAGGTYNEQF
TRBV10-3,11,TRBJ1-2,AISEGTPPGYT
TRBV20-1,13,TRBJ2-3,SARVLRTGTDTQY
TRBV12-3/TRBV12-4,12,-,ASSTQLAFLEQY
TRBV9,16,TRBJ2-6,ASSATGTGYSGANVLT
TRBV9,14,TRBJ2-7,ASSVATGSGLYEQY
TRBV20-1,12,TRBJ1-1,SARPRTVNTEAF
TRBV20-1,15,TRBJ1-2,SAHIGTGVAHGYGYT